A selection of T cell receptor beta chains follows, all from one sample in a study of OX40 agonist ivuxolimab in advanced cancers. TCRdb's table, derived via immunoSEQ multiplex PCR, lists solely in-frame clones and lacks some. The sample has around 50,000 clones, around four fifths seen once; the top ten hold 0.95% to 1.5%. The sequencing used CD4+ or CD8+ T cells sorted from blood, collected in a trial of the OX40 agonist ivuxolimab. These TCRs come from an adult with an advanced solid tumor such as melanoma, head and neck, liver or kidney cancer. CDR3s include the opening cysteine and the closing phenylalanine or tryptophan. D genes are given only for firm matches.

TRBV6-1,TRBJ2-3,TRBD1,CASSGGTGGLDTQYF
TRBV11-3,TRBJ1-1,-,CASSLKVGMNTEAFF
TRBV7-3,TRBJ2-7,-,CASSWTASYEQYF
TRBV9,TRBJ2-1,-,CASSSGTREGGEQFF
TRBV11-2,TRBJ1-6,-,CASSLGQGLLNSPLHF
TRBV5-1,TRBJ2-1,TRBD2,CASSHPTTSGGPYNEQFF
TRBV9,TRBJ2-2,TRBD1,CASSPGTGAGRAPDTGELFF
TRBV5-6,TRBJ2-2,-,CASSFGQGINTGELFF
TRBV7-9,TRBJ1-1,-,CASSFYKLETEAFF
TRBV7-9,TRBJ2-1,TRBD2,CASSHRGLAGKSSYNEQFF
TRBV18,TRBJ2-5,TRBD1,CASSPPFPGQEEETQYF
TRBV28,TRBJ2-3,TRBD2,CASSLPAGGPDTQYF
TRBV6-5,TRBJ1-6,-,CASSDRWTTSPLHF
TRBV28,TRBJ2-3,-,CASGGNLGTDTQYF
TRBV7-2,TRBJ1-2,TRBD1,CASSLVLFRDRDYGYTF
TRBV21-1,TRBJ1-5,-,CASRLGDQPQHF
TRBV28,TRBJ1-1,TRBD1,CASSPWTGVATEAFF
TRBV10-1,TRBJ1-5,-,CASSEAGANQPQHF
TRBV11-1,TRBJ2-2,-,CASSHHYRFPNTGELFF
TRBV11-2,TRBJ1-1,TRBD1,CASSLGRTGEAFF
TRBV7-9,TRBJ2-2,TRBD1,CASSFSGQGNTGELFF
TRBV9,TRBJ1-6,-,CASSVDSFYNSPLHF
TRBV6-1,TRBJ1-1,-,CASSERGDGRAFF
TRBV27,TRBJ1-2,-,CASSLSTDSNGYTF
TRBV30,TRBJ1-2,TRBD1,CAWSDRDRGGYTF
TRBV7-9,TRBJ1-2,-,CASSFLQGAYGYTF
TRBV6-5,TRBJ1-1,TRBD1,CASSRQGWAFF
TRBV2,TRBJ2-5,-,CASSPSGVGEETQYF
TRBV7-2,TRBJ2-3,TRBD1,CASSSGQGKADTQYF
TRBV7-8,TRBJ2-2,-,CASSLRNPTRINANTGELFF
TRBV5-1,TRBJ1-1,-,CASSFTGGSAFF
TRBV7-9,TRBJ2-7,-,CASSFSATSYEQYF
TRBV6-1,TRBJ2-7,-,CATGGYEQYF
TRBV7-5,TRBJ1-5,-,CASSFRTGGYQPQHF
TRBV28,TRBJ2-7,-,CASSHLDRDYEQYF
TRBV5-4,TRBJ2-5,TRBD2,CASSLGVAGETQYF
TRBV4-1,TRBJ2-3,-,CASSQESDEETTDTQYF
TRBV6-1,TRBJ1-2,-,CASSETFNYGYTF
TRBV10-2,TRBJ1-2,-,CASSWLARYGYTF
TRBV28,TRBJ2-1,-,CASSPWDTVRNEQFF
TRBV30,TRBJ1-1,-,CAWRSMGVGRAEAFF
TRBV7-2,TRBJ2-4,TRBD1,CASSFGSTGLGNIQYF
TRBV7-2,TRBJ1-1,TRBD1,CASSLPGTGSAFF
TRBV9,TRBJ1-4,-,CASSGLLGEKLFF
TRBV4-1,TRBJ2-7,TRBD1,CASSQILSSRGNYEQYF
TRBV4-1,TRBJ1-4,TRBD1,CASSQIQGAGEKLFF
TRBV30,TRBJ2-7,TRBD1,CAFLTGGSYEQYF
TRBV7-9,TRBJ1-1,-,CASSLGGTNTEAFF
TRBV2,TRBJ2-5,-,CASSRGLQETQYF
TRBV10-3,TRBJ2-5,TRBD2,CAISPASGQETQYF